The source of this T cell receptor beta chain is a study of shared clonotypes between healthy human individuals. Assay used: immunoSEQ multiplex PCR; TCRdb lists only in-frame clones, some missing. The sample records about 2.3 million clones, 85% to 95% being singletons. The V and J ends lost 7 bases and 5 bases, in that order; junction bases with no gene match: 8. Germline CDR1 reads SGDLS; CDR2 reads YYNGEE. This CDR3 comprises 14 residues. Input material: naive CD4+ T cells from PBMCs. The subset was: CD45RA+ positively selected. This sequence joins TRBV9 and TRBJ2-2, with 7 bases fitting TRBD2. The sequence was obtained from a man younger than 35 in good health. Some clones in this sample may be carry-over from other donors' samples. CDR3 coding DNA: TGTGCCAGCTCGGGGGGTAGTCTTACCGGGGAGCTGTTTTTT. Translating it yields CASSGGSLTGELFF.